This T cell receptor (beta chain) originates from a study of radiation and T cells in renal cell carcinoma. This clone counts as medium-sized. The CDR3 is 15 amino acids. The V gene's germline CDR1 is SEHNR and CDR2 FQNEAQ (reference sequence). V was pared by 4 bases and J by 4 bases, with 14 bases between. The protocol was immunoSEQ multiplex PCR, while the TCRdb copy is restricted to in-frame clones and leaves out a portion. The sample has around 74,000 clones; approximately 87% are singletons. Time point meaning: blood 4 weeks post-SBRT, at nephrectomy. Regarding treatment: 15 Gy SBRT to primary tumor, nephrectomy 4 weeks later. Nephrectomy followed 15 Gy stereotactic body radiation by 4 weeks.

The V call is TRBV7-9, the J call TRBJ2-1; maybe TRBD1 (5 bases). This receptor was identified in a woman aged 55-75 years with renal cell carcinoma. Here the sequenced sample was blood, taken from a patient whose treatment included radiotherapy and nephrectomy. CDR3 in DNA: TGTGCCAGCAGCTCCCTTGGGGCCCTATACAATGAGCAGTTCTTC. Its translation is CASSSLGALYNEQFF.